These 6 T cell receptor beta chains were all obtained from the same sample, sequenced in a study of shared clonotypes between healthy human individuals. Assay: immunoSEQ multiplex PCR; the TCRdb copy retains only in-frame clones and omits some. Among about 1 million clones, about 80% were seen once, and the ten largest hold roughly 1.4%. The sequenced sample consisted of memory CD4+ T cells sorted from blood. Noted subset: CD45RA-negative fraction. The receptors were gathered from a man aged 18 to 35 in good health.

Turning to this clone: The sample contains more than one DNA sequence encoding this CDR3. V gene TRBV18 combines with J gene TRBJ2-3; D is unresolved. V was pared by 2 bases and J by 3 bases, with 0 bases between. The CDR3 consists of 11 residues. Germline V CDR1 and CDR2: KGHSH, LQKENI. The CDR3 DNA is TGTGCCAGCTCACCAACAGATACGCAGTATTTT. It is translated as CASSPTDTQYF. Drawing the rest from reference TRBV18 and TRBJ2-3, the complete variable domain is NAGVMQNPRHLVRRRGQEARLRCSPMKGHSHVYWYRQLPEEGLKFMVYLQKENIIDESGMPKERFSAEFPKEGPSILRIQQVVRGDSAAYFCASSPTDTQYFGPGTRLTVL.

This clone was seen just once. The J gene is TRBJ1-1, the V gene TRBV27, with 12 bases identical to TRBD1. This CDR3 has 13 amino acids. Germline V gives CDR1 MNHEY, CDR2 SMNVEV (reference sequence). After removal of 5 bases from V and 12 bases from J, the junction contained 7 bases not matched to a gene. Here the CDR3 reads CASSPRDRGRTFF. CDR3 nucleotides: TGTGCCAGCAGTCCCCGGGACAGGGGGCGAACTTTCTTT.

This chain joins TRBV9 and TRBJ1-1; D gene ambiguous. Deletions cut 4 bases from V and 11 bases from J, with 18 bases between. Germline V gene sequence: CDR1 SGDLS, CDR2 YYNGEE. This CDR3 region has 13 residues. This chain's CDR3 is CASSPNQREAAFF. CDR3 DNA sequence: TGTGCCAGCAGCCCAAACCAGAGGGAGGCGGCTTTCTTT.

The genes are TRBV5-6 and TRBJ1-4, with TRBD1 as a possible D gene (5 bases). This CDR3 is 17 amino acids long. Trimming took off 2 bases at V and 5 bases at J, with 19 bases between the two ends. Germline CDR1 reads SGHDT; CDR2 reads YYEEEE. The DNA of the CDR3 is TGTGCCAGCAGCTTCCGGGACGGGGGGATTTTAAATGAAAAACTGTTTTTT. It is translated as CASSFRDGGILNEKLFF.

This sequence joins TRBV5-6 and TRBJ1-2; D remains ambiguous. The germline CDR1 and CDR2 sequences are SGHDT and YYEEEE. V shed 1 base and J shed 8 bases, with 12 bases lying between them. This CDR3 is 13 amino acids long. CDR3 bases: TGTGCCAGCAGCTTGATCGTCGATCGGGGCTACACCTTC. It encodes CASSLIVDRGYTF.

In its sample, this clone was seen many times. The V call is TRBV11-2, the J call TRBJ2-3; D ambiguous. The V gene's germline CDR1 is SGHAT and CDR2 FQNNGV. Trimming removed 1 base from V and 4 bases from J, with 15 bases in between. The CDR3 loop spans 16 amino acids. CDR3 DNA: TGTGCCAGCAGCTTAGGTAAAGGGATGGCGCCAGATACGCAGTATTTT. Amino acids: CASSLGKGMAPDTQYF. Based on the CDR3 plus reference TRBV11-2 and TRBJ2-3, the full variable domain is EAGVAQSPRYKIIEKRQSVAFWCNPISGHATLYWYQQILGQGPKLLIQFQNNGVVDDSQLPKDRFSAERLKGVDSTLKIQPAKLEDSAVYLCASSLGKGMAPDTQYFGPGTRLTVL.